A single sample gave rise to the 24 T cell receptor beta chains below, sequenced in a study of blood T cells in healthy people across ages (dated by TCRdb to 2014 to 2015). The library came from 5' RACE. Sequencer: Illumina HiSeq 2500. A second PCR of roughly 7 to 11 cycles was run with a J-beta primer mix and a sample-barcoded 5' primer. TCRdb reworked the public reads: Q25 trimming with fastp, MiXCR clone assembly, productive beta chains retained. Every entry covers one CDR3 protein and lists the most common genes and DNA from its rows. The table for this sample lists about 800,000 distinct CDR3 sequences; 20% to 30% of them were counted only once. Together, the top ten hold approximately 3.7% of the sample. The sample also formed part of further work on T cells of mothers and their children.

The specimen sequenced was blood. The source is a boy between 10 and 17 years old in good health.

Only a few counts were recorded for this clonotype. The missing conserved phenylalanine or tryptophan at the end of this CDR3 makes a read error likely. J is TRBJ2-7 and V is TRBV7-9, with 9 nucleotides matching TRBD1. This CDR3 spans 15 amino acids. J lost 1 base, V lost 3 bases, and 4 bases had no gene match. The germline V gene encodes CDR1 SEHNR and CDR2 FQNEAQ (reference sequence). The CDR3 here is CASSFGTGYSYEQYL. CDR3 DNA: TGTGCCAGCAGCTTCGGGACAGGGTATTCCTACGAGCAGTACCTC.

The rearrangement links TRBV11-2 to TRBJ1-3; perhaps TRBD1 as D (5 bases). Trimming cost V 7 bases and J 2 bases, with 9 bases left between them. The CDR3 extends over 13 amino acids. CDR1 is SGHAT, CDR2 FQNNGV, per germline. The CDR3 region is CASNWGAGNTIYF. CDR3 bases: TGTGCCAGCAATTGGGGGGCTGGAAACACCATATATTTT.

The V call is TRBV12-3 or TRBV12-4, the J call TRBJ2-5, with 10 positions matching TRBD2. TRBJ2-1 matches the DNA end more closely, so the J call is doubtful. The CDR3 loop spans 15 amino acids. The CDR3 loop reads CASKISGRVQGEQFF. The CDR3 bases are TGTGCCAGCAAAATAAGCGGGAGGGTCCAGGGAGAGCAGTTCTTC.

The chain recombines TRBV30 with TRBJ2-1, with D possibly matching TRBD2 (7 bases). The DNA end is more similar to TRBJ2-7, so the J call may be wrong. The CDR3 extends over 13 amino acids. CDR1 and CDR2 (germline): GTSNPN, SVGIG (reference sequence). The CDR3 protein is CAWREGGAYEQYF. CDR3 DNA sequence: TGTGCCTGGAGGGAGGGGGGGGCCTACGAGCAGTACTTC.

Remarks on this clonotype: The junction departs from the called germline gene at one end, perhaps through a read error. CDR3 in DNA: TGTGCCACCAGCAGGACCCGTGAGGGGTACAAGGATTTT. The encoded protein is CATSRTREGYKDF. The J gene is TRBJ1-3, the V gene TRBV15; TRBD1 is a possible D gene (5 bases). From germline, CDR1 is LNHNV and CDR2 YYDKDF (reference sequence). The CDR3 loop spans 13 amino acids.

This clonotype was detected only once. The V call is TRBV4-3, the J call TRBJ1-4, with a possible D match to TRBD1 (5 bases). The V and J ends lost 0 bases and 8 bases respectively, with 10 bases between them. Germline loops: CDR1 LGHNA, CDR2 YSLEER. This CDR3 comprises 14 residues. In DNA form, the CDR3 reads TGCGCCAGCAGCCAAGATCAGGGTGAGGAAAAACTGTTTTTT. It yields the protein CASSQDQGEEKLFF.

CDR3 nucleotide sequence: TGCGCCAGCAGCCTAGGACTAGCGGGGGGGCCAACGCAGTTCTTC. It yields the protein CASSLGLAGGPTQFF. The chain uses TRBV5-1 and TRBJ2-7, with 15 bases matching TRBD2. The end of the DNA is better explained by TRBJ2-1, so the J call may be wrong. This CDR3 has 15 residues. CDR1 and CDR2 (germline): SGHRS, YFSETQ.

The gene calls are TRBV27 and TRBJ2-3; D may be TRBD1 (6 bases). This CDR3 region has 13 residues. Germline V gene data show CDR1 as MNHEY and CDR2 as SMNVEV (reference sequence). Trimming stripped 2 bases from V and 7 bases from J, with 10 bases between. CDR3 DNA sequence: TGTGCCAGCAGTTTAGCGGACAGCTATACGCAGTATTTT. Amino acids: CASSLADSYTQYF.

The V call is TRBV7-2, the J call TRBJ1-2, with D perhaps matching TRBD1 (5 bases). Trimming removed 5 bases from V and 4 bases from J, with 11 bases in between. Germline CDR1 reads SGHTA; CDR2 reads FQGNSA. This CDR3 is 13 amino acids long. CDR3 bases: TGTGCCAGCAGCGAAGCAGGGCCCTATGGCTACACCTTC. This sequence encodes CASSEAGPYGYTF.

With regard to this clonotype: One junction end does not reproduce the germline sequence, and a read error may be involved. This rearrangement joins TRBV4-3 to TRBJ2-3; 8 bases map to TRBD2. The CDR3 spans 18 residues. CDR1 is LGHNA, CDR2 YSLEER, per germline. CDR3 DNA: TGCGCCAGCAGCCAGACGGGAGGGAGGGCCAGTCCCACATATACGCAGTATTTT. It is translated as CASSQTGGRASPTYTQYF.

About this clonotype: A much more abundant neighbour one base away suggests this may be a read error. The genes are TRBV19 and TRBJ2-6; 9 bases align to TRBD1. Germline V gene lookup returns CDR1 LNHDA and CDR2 SQIVND (reference sequence). The CDR3 loop spans 13 amino acids. DNA of the CDR3: TGTGCCAGTACGGCGGACAGGGGCGGCGTCCCGACTTTC. This sequence encodes CASTADRGGVPTF.

The table lists this clonotype with a few counts. A read error may produce the germline difference seen at one junction end. This chain links TRBV12-3 or TRBV12-4 with TRBJ1-1; 9 nucleotides match TRBD1. The CDR3 covers 11 residues. CDR3 nucleotide sequence: TGTGCCAGCAGTTTATCCGGGACAGGGACCTTT. This sequence encodes CASSLSGTGTF.

This clonotype showed up just a few times. The chain recombines TRBV10-3 with TRBJ2-7, with 8 bases aligning to TRBD1. The CDR3 runs to 13 residues. Per the germline V gene, CDR1 is ENHRY and CDR2 is SYGVKD. V lost 6 bases to trimming and J lost 5 bases; unmatched junction nucleotides: 6. CDR3 amino acids: CAISLDRGHEQYF. DNA of the CDR3: TGTGCCATCAGCCTCGACAGGGGACACGAGCAGTACTTC.

The chain is built from TRBV27 and TRBJ1-4; D is unresolved. Germline-derived CDR1 and CDR2 are MNHEY and SMNVEV (reference sequence). The CDR3 runs to 14 residues. V shed 2 bases and J shed 5 bases, with 9 bases lying between them. The CDR3 region has the DNA TGTGCCAGCAGTTTACAGCGGCCGAATGAAAAACTGTTTTTT. Translation gives CASSLQRPNEKLFF.

The gene calls are TRBV12-3 or TRBV12-4 and TRBJ1-4; no clear D gene. Between the trimmed V and J ends, which lost 10 bases and 3 bases, there was a span of 12 bases. This CDR3 spans 13 amino acids. In DNA, the CDR3 is TGTGCCACCCGAGACCGAGCTAATGAAAAACTGTTTTTT. As protein: CATRDRANEKLFF.

The V and J genes are TRBV7-9 and TRBJ1-1; 8 bases align to TRBD1. Germline V gene sequence: CDR1 SEHNR, CDR2 FQNEAQ (reference sequence). The CDR3 runs 15 residues. Trimming took 5 bases from V and 0 from J; bases not matched to a gene: 5. CDR3 sequence: CASSQQGGLNTEAFF. The DNA of the CDR3 is TGTGCCAGCAGCCAACAGGGGGGATTGAACACTGAAGCTTTCTTT.

This clonotype occurred a few times. The chain carries TRBV7-2 and TRBJ2-7; D might be TRBD2 (6 bases). Looked up from germline, CDR1 is SGHTA and CDR2 is FQGNSA. CDR3 length equals 15 residues. V lost 1 base to trimming and J lost 5 bases, with 15 bases between them. The CDR3 region is CASSLGDSPWDEQYF. The CDR3 DNA follows: TGTGCCAGCAGCTTAGGGGACTCGCCTTGGGACGAGCAGTACTTC.

The chain joins TRBV9 to TRBJ2-1; 12 nucleotides line up with TRBD2. Trimming took 3 bases from V and 7 from J; bases not matched to a gene: 5. Germline CDR1 and CDR2: SGDLS and YYNGEE. This CDR3 comprises 15 residues. The CDR3 here is CASSASSGGDNEQFF. DNA for the CDR3: TGTGCCAGCAGCGCTTCTAGCGGGGGGGATAATGAGCAGTTCTTC.

In this sample, this clonotype turned up once. The chain has TRBV11-2 and TRBJ2-7; unclear D gene. The tail of the sequence fits TRBJ2-5 better, so the J call may be wrong. The CDR3 is made up of 15 amino acids. Germline loops: CDR1 SGHAT, CDR2 FQNNGV. The CDR3 DNA reads TGTGCCAGCAGCTTAGATCCTCGGCTGAAAGAGACCCAGTACTTC. Protein sequence: CASSLDPRLKETQYF.

This clonotype was seen only a few times. This sequence joins TRBV24-1 and TRBJ2-1, with TRBD2 matching over 10 bases. J was trimmed by 9 bases and V by 5 bases; bases with no gene match: 9. Germline CDR1 KGHDR, CDR2 SFDVKD. The CDR3 length is 15 residues. This CDR3 is CATSVFLAGESEQFF. In DNA, the CDR3 is TGTGCCACCAGTGTATTTCTAGCGGGAGAATCTGAGCAGTTCTTC.

The V call is TRBV14, the J call TRBJ1-1, with a weak D call TRBD1 (6 bases). Germline lookup yields CDR1 SGHDN and CDR2 FVKESK. The CDR3 extends over 12 amino acids. Trimming left V 5 bases short and J 7 bases short, with 11 bases between. As DNA, the CDR3 is TGTGCCAGCAGCATCCAGGGGATTGAAGCTTTCTTT. It is translated as CASSIQGIEAFF.

This clonotype was detected ten times or more. This chain joins TRBV12-3 or TRBV12-4 and TRBJ2-7, with 8 bases lining up with TRBD2. This CDR3 spans 14 amino acids. The V and J ends lost 6 bases and 4 bases, in that order; junction bases with no gene match: 8. DNA of the CDR3: TGTGCCAGCAGACCGGGACTAGGGGGTTACGAGCAGTACTTC. Its protein is CASRPGLGGYEQYF.

The sample holds a few counts of this clonotype. The chain is built from TRBV20-1 and TRBJ2-3; 9 bases are a match to TRBD2. V was clipped by 7 bases and J by 5 bases; unmatched bases: 7. The CDR3 is 13 amino acids. CDR1 and CDR2 from the germline V gene are DFQATT and SNEGSKA (reference sequence). CDR3 DNA: TGCAGTGAGGGCGGGGGGGCCTTAGATACGCAGTATTTT. Translation: CSEGGGALDTQYF.

CDR3 amino acids: CASRDGGISPGELFF. DNA of the CDR3: TGTGCCAGTAGAGACGGGGGAATTTCTCCCGGGGAGCTGTTTTTT. This rearrangement joins TRBV19 to TRBJ2-2, with D perhaps matching TRBD2 (6 bases). This CDR3 is 15 amino acids long. Germline assignment: CDR1 LNHDA and CDR2 SQIVND (reference sequence). Trimming stripped 6 bases from V and 6 bases from J, with 17 bases between.